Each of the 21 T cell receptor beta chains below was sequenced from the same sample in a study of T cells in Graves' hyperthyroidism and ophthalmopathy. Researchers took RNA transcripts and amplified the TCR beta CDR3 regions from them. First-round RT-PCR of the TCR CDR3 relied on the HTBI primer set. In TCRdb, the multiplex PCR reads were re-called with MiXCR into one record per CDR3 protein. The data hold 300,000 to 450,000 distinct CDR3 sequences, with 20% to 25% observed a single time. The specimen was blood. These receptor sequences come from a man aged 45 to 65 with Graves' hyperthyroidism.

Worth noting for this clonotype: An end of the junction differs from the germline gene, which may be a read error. Here the CDR3 DNA reads TGTGCCAGCAGCTTGGTCATGAACACTGAAGCTCTCTTT. This sequence encodes CASSLVMNTEALF. This chain uses TRBV11-2 with TRBJ1-1; D gene unclear. The CDR3 contains 13 residues. CDR1 SGHAT and CDR2 FQNNGV come from the germline V gene. Full variable domain (rest looked up from reference TRBV11-2 and TRBJ1-1): EAGVAQSPRYKIIEKRQSVAFWCNPISGHATLYWYQQILGQGPKLLIQFQNNGVVDDSQLPKDRFSAERLKGVDSTLKIQPAKLEDSAVYLCASSLVMNTEALFGQGTRLTVV.

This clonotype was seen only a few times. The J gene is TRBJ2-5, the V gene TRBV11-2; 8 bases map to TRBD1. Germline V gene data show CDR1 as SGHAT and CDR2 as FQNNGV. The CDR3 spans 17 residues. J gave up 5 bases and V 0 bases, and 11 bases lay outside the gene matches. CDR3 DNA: TGTGCCAGCAGCTTAGATCAGGGGGCAGGGGGTTGGGAGACCCAGTACTTC. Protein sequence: CASSLDQGAGGWETQYF. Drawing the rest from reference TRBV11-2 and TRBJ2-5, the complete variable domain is EAGVAQSPRYKIIEKRQSVAFWCNPISGHATLYWYQQILGQGPKLLIQFQNNGVVDDSQLPKDRFSAERLKGVDSTLKIQPAKLEDSAVYLCASSLDQGAGGWETQYFGPGTRLLVL.

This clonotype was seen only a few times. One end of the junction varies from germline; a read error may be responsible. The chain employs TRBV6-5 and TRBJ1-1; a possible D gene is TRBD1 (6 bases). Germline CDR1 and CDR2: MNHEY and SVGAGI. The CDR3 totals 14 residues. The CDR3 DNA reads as TGTGCCAACAGTTACACAGGGCAAGGCACTGAAGCTTTCTTT. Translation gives CANSYTGQGTEAFF.

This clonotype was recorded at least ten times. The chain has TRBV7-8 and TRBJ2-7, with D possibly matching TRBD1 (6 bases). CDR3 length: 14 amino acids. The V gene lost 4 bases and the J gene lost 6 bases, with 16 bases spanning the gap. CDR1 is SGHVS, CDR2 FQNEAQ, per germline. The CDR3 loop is CASSSGTLTGEQYF. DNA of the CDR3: TGTGCCAGCAGCTCGGGCACCCTGACAGGCGAGCAGTACTTC.

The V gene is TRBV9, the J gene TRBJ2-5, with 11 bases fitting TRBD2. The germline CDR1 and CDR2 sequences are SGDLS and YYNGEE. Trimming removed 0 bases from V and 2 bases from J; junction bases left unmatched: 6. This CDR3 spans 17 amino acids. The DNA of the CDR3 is TGTGCCAGCAGCGTAGCGGTTAGCGGGAGGGAGCAAGAGACCCAGTACTTC. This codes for CASSVAVSGREQETQYF.

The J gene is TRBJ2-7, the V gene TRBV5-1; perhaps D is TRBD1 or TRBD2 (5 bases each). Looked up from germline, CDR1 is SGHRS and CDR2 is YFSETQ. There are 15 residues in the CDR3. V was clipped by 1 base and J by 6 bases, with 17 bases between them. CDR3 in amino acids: CASSLSPGPTFEQYF. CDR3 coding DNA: TGCGCCAGCAGCTTGTCCCCGGGACCCACGTTCGAGCAGTACTTC.

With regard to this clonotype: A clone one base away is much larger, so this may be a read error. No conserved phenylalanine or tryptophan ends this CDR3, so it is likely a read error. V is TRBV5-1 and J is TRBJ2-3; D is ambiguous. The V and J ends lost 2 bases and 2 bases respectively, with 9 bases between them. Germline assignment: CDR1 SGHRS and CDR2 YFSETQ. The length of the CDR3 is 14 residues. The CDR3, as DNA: TGCGCCAGCAGCTTTGACGCGCACACAGATACGCAGTATGTT. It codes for CASSFDAHTDTQYV.

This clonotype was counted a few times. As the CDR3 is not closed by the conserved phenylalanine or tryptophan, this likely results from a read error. CDR3 amino acids: CASSTWTGRGTDTQYL. The CDR3 DNA reads TGTGCCAGCAGTACCTGGACAGGGCGGGGCACAGATACGCAGTATCTT. V usage is TRBV6-1 and J usage is TRBJ2-3; 8 bases agree with TRBD1. Germline loops: CDR1 MNHNS, CDR2 SASEGT. This CDR3 is 16 amino acids long. The junction had 8 bases not matched to a gene; V was cut back by 5 bases and J by 1 base.

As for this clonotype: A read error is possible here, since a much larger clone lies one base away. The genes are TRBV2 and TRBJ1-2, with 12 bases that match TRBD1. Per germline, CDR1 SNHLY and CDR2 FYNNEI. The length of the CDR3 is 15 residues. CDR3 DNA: TGTGTCAGCAGTGAACAGGGACAGGGGGCCTATGGCTACACCTTC. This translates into CVSSEQGQGAYGYTF.

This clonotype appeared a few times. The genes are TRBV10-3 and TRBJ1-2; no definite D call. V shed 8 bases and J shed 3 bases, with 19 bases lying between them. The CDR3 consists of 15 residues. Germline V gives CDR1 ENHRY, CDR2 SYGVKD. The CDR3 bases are TGTGCCATCTCCCCATTTGAGGAATCGGACTATGGCTACACCTTC. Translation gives CAISPFEESDYGYTF.

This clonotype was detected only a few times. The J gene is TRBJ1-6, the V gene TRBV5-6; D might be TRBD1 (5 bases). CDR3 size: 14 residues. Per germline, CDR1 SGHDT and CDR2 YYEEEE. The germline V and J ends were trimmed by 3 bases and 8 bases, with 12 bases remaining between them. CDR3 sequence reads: CASSWGKGDSPLHF. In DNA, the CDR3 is TGTGCCAGCAGCTGGGGGAAGGGAGATTCACCCCTCCACTTT.

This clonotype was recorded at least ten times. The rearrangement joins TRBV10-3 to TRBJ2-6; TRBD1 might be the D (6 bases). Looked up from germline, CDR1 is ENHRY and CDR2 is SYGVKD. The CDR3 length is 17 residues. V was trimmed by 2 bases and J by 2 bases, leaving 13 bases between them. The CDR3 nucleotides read TGTGCCATCAGTGAGACAACAACAGGGACTGGGGCCAACGTCCTGACTTTC. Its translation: CAISETTTGTGANVLTF.

The CDR3: CASSFRGAGGNTIYF. Written as DNA, the CDR3 is TGTGCCAGCAGTTTTCGGGGGGCAGGTGGAAACACCATATATTTT. V is TRBV28 and J is TRBJ1-3; D is perhaps TRBD1 (6 bases). V shed 3 bases and J shed 3 bases, with 12 bases lying between them. CDR3 length equals 15 residues. The germline gives CDR1 MDHEN, CDR2 SYDVKM.

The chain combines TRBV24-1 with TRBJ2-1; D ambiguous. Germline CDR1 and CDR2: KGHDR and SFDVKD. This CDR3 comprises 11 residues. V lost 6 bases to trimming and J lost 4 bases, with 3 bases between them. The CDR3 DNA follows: TGTGCCACCAGTTGGTACAATGAGCAGTTCTTC. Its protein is CATSWYNEQFF.

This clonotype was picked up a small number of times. The CDR3 region is CASSLAGGRNQPQHF. CDR3 sequence (DNA): TGCGCCAGCAGCTTGGCGGGGGGCAGAAATCAGCCCCAGCATTTT. The rearrangement uses TRBV5-1 and TRBJ1-5; a possible D gene is TRBD1 (6 bases). The V gene's germline CDR1 is SGHRS and CDR2 YFSETQ. There are 15 residues in the CDR3. V gave up 0 bases and J gave up 4 bases, with 11 bases separating them. Full variable domain (outside the CDR3, taken from reference TRBV5-1 and TRBJ1-5): KAGVTQTPRYLIKTRGQQVTLSCSPISGHRSVSWYQQTPGQGLQFLFEYFSETQRNKGNFPGRFSGRQFSNSRSEMNVSTLELGDSALYLCASSLAGGRNQPQHFGDGTRLSIL.

Written as DNA, the CDR3 is TGTGCCAGCAGCCTAACTAGCGGGAACAACAATGAGCAGTTCTTC. Translated, it gives CASSLTSGNNNEQFF. The chain joins TRBV7-2 to TRBJ2-1; TRBD2 agrees at 10 bases. The germline CDR1 and CDR2 sequences are SGHTA and FQGNSA. The CDR3 length is 15 residues. Trimming at V came to 5 bases and at J to 5 bases, leaving 6 bases not matched to a gene.

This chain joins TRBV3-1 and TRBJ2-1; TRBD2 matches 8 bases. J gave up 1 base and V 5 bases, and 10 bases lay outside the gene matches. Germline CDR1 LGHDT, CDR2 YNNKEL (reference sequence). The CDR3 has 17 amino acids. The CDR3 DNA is TGTGCCAGCAGCGCTACTACGGGAGGGGAGTCCTACAATGAGCAGTTCTTC. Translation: CASSATTGGESYNEQFF.

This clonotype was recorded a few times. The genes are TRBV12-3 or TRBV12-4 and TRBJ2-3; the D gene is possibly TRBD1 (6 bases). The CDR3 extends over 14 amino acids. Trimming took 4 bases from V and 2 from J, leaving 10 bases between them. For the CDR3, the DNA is TGTGCCAGCAGTTGGGGGACAACCACAGATACGCAGTATTTT. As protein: CASSWGTTTDTQYF.

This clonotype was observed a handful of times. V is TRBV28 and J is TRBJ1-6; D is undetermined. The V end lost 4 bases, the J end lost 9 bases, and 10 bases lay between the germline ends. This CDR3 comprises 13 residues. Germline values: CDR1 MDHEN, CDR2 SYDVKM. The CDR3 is CASSSDRGSPLHF. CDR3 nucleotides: TGTGCCAGCAGTTCTGATCGTGGTTCACCCCTCCACTTT.

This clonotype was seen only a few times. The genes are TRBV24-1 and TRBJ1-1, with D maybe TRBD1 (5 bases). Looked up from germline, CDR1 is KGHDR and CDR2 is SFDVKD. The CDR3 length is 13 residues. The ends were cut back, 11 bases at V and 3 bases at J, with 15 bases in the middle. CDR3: CAIQGPGDTEAFF. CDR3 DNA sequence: TGTGCCATCCAGGGCCCTGGGGACACTGAAGCTTTCTTT.

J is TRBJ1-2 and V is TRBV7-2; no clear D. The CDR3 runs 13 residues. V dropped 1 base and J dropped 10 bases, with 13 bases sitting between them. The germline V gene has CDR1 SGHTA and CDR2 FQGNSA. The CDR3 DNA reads TGTGCCAGCAGCTTAGGGTGGAGGGTTGACTACACCTTC. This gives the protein CASSLGWRVDYTF.